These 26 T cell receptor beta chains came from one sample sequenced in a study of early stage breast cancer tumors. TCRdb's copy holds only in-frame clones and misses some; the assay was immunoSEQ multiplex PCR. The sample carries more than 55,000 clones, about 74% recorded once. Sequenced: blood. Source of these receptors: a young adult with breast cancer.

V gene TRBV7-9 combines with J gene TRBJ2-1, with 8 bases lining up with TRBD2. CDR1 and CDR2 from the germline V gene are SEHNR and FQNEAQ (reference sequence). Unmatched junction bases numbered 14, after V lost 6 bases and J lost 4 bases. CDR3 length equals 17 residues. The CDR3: CASSQNPGLGRYNEQFF. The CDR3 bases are TGTGCCAGCAGTCAAAATCCGGGACTAGGCCGATACAATGAGCAGTTCTTC.

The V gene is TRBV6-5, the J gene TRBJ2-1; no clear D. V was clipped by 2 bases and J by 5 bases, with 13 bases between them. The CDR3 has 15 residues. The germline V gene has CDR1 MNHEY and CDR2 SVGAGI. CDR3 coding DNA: TGTGCCAGCAGTTACCAGTTTGTACCAAACAATGAGCAGTTCTTC. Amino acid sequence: CASSYQFVPNNEQFF.

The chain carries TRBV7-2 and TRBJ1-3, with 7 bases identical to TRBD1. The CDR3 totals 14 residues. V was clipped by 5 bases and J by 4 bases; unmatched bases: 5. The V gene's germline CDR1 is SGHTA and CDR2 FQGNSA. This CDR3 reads CASSPGTAGNTIYF. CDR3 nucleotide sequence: TGTGCCAGCAGCCCCGGGACAGCCGGAAACACCATATATTTT. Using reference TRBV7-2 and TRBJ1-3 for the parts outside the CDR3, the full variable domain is GAGVSQSPSNKVTEKGKDVELRCDPISGHTALYWYRQSLGQGLEFLIYFQGNSAPDKSGLPSDRFSAERTGGSVSTLTIQRTQQEDSAVYLCASSPGTAGNTIYFGEGSWLTVV.

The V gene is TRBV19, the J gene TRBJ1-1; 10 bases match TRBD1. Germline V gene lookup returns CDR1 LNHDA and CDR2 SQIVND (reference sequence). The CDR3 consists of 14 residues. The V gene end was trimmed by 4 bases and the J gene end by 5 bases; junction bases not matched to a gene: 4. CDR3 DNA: TGTGCCAGTAGTAAAGACAGGGGGCGGACTGAAGCTTTCTTT. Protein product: CASSKDRGRTEAFF.

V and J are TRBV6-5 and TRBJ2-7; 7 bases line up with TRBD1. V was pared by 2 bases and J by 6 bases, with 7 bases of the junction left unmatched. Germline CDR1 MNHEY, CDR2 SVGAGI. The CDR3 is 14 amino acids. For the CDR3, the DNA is TGTGCCAGCAGTTACGGACAGGAGGATGGCGAGCAGTACTTC. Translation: CASSYGQEDGEQYF.

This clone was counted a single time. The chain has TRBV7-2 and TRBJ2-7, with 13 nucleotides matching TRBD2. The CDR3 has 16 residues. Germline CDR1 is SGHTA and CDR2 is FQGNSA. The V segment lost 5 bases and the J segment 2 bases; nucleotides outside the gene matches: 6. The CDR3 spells CASSNGLAGVAYEQYF. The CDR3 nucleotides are TGTGCCAGCAGCAACGGACTAGCGGGAGTTGCCTACGAGCAGTACTTC.

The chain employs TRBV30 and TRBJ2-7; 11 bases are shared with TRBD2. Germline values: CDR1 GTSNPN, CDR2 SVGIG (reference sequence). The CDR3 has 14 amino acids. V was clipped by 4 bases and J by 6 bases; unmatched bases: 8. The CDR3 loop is CAWNGLAGHGEQYF. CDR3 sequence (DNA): TGTGCCTGGAATGGACTAGCGGGCCATGGCGAGCAGTACTTC. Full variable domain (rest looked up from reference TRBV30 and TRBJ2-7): SQTIHQWPATLVQPVGSPLSLECTVEGTSNPNLYWYRQAAGRGLQLLFYSVGIGQISSEVPQNLSASRPQDRQFILSSKKLLLSDSGFYLCAWNGLAGHGEQYFGPGTRLTVT.

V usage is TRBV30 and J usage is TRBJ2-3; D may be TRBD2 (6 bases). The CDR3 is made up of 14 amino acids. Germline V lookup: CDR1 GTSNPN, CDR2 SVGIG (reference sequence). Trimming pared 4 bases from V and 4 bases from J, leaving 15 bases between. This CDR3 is CAWKVGLYSDTQYF. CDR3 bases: TGTGCCTGGAAGGTCGGACTATACTCAGATACGCAGTATTTT.

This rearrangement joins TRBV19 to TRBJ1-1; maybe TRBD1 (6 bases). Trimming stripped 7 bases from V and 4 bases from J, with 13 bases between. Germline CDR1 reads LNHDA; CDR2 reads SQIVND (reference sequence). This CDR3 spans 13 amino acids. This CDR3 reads CASKAQGPTEAFF. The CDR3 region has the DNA TGTGCCAGTAAAGCACAGGGACCCACTGAAGCTTTCTTT.

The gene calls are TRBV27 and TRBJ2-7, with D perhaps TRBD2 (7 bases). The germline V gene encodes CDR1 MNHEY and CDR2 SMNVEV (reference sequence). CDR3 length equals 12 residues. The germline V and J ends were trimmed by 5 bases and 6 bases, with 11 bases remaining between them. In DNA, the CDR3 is TGTGCCAGCAGTACCCGGGGGGCCGAGCAGTACTTC. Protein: CASSTRGAEQYF.

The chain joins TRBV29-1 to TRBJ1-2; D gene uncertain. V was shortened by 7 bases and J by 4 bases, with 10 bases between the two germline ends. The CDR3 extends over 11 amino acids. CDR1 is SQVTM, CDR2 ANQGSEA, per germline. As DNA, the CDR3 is TGCAGCGCCTCCCTCACCTATGGCTACACCTTC. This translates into CSASLTYGYTF.

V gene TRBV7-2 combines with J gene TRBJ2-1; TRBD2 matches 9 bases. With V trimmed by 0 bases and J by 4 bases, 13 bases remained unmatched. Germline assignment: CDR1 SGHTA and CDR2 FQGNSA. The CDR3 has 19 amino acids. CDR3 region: CASSLAGGPSGILYNEQFF. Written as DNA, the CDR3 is TGTGCCAGCAGCTTAGCGGGGGGGCCTAGCGGGATCCTTTACAATGAGCAGTTCTTC.

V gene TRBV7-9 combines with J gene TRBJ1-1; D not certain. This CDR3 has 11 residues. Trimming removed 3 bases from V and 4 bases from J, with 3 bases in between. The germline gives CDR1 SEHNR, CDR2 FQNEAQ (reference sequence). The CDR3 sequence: CASSFPTEAFF. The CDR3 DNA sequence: TGTGCCAGCAGCTTCCCCACTGAAGCTTTCTTT.

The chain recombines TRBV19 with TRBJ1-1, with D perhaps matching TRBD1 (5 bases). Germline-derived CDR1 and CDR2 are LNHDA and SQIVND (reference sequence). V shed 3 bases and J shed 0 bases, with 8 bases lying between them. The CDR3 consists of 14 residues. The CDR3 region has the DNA TGTGCCAGTAGTATCGGCAGGGTGAACACTGAAGCTTTCTTT. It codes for CASSIGRVNTEAFF. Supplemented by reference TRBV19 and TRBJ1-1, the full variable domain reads DGGITQSPKYLFRKEGQNVTLSCEQNLNHDAMYWYRQDPGQGLRLIYYSQIVNDFQKGDIAEGYSVSREKKESFPLTVTSAQKNPTAFYLCASSIGRVNTEAFFGQGTRLTVV.

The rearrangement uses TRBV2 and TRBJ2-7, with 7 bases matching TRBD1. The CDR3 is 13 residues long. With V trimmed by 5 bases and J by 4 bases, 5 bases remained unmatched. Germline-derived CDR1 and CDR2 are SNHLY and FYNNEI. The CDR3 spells CASSRDSFYEQYF. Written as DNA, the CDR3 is TGTGCCAGCAGTCGGGACAGCTTTTACGAGCAGTACTTC.

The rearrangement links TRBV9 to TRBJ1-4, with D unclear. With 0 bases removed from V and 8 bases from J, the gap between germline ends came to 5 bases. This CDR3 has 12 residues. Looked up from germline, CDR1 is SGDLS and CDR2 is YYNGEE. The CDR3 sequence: CASSVEGEKLFF. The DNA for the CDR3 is TGTGCCAGCAGCGTAGAAGGGGAAAAACTGTTTTTT. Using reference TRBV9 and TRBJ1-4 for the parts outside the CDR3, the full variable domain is DSGVTQTPKHLITATGQRVTLRCSPRSGDLSVYWYQQSLDQGLQFLIQYYNGEERAKGNILERFSAQQFPDLHSELNLSSLELGDSALYFCASSVEGEKLFFGSGTQLSVL.

The CDR3 region has the DNA TGTGCCAGCAGTTCGCCCTATAGCACAGATACGCAGTATTTT. Amino acids: CASSSPYSTDTQYF. The chain couples TRBV27 to TRBJ2-3; D call uncertain. V lost 4 bases and J lost 0, with 8 bases in between. The CDR3 covers 14 residues. In germline, CDR1 is MNHEY, CDR2 SMNVEV (reference sequence).

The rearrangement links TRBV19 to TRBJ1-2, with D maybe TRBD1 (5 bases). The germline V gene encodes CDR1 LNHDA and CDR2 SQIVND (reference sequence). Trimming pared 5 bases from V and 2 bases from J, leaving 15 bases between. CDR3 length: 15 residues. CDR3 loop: CASSAGTAENYGYTF. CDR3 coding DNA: TGTGCCAGTAGTGCCGGGACGGCCGAAAACTATGGCTACACCTTC. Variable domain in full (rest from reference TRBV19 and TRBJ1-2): DGGITQSPKYLFRKEGQNVTLSCEQNLNHDAMYWYRQDPGQGLRLIYYSQIVNDFQKGDIAEGYSVSREKKESFPLTVTSAQKNPTAFYLCASSAGTAENYGYTFGSGTRLTVV.

DNA of the CDR3: TGTGCCAGCAGCCCTAAGGGGGTGACTGAAGCTTTCTTT. Amino acid sequence: CASSPKGVTEAFF. The chain has TRBV7-9 and TRBJ1-1, with D possibly matching TRBD1 (6 bases). V lost 5 bases to trimming and J lost 5 bases, with 12 bases between them. The CDR3 runs to 13 residues. CDR1 and CDR2 from the germline V gene are SEHNR and FQNEAQ (reference sequence). Looking up the rest from reference TRBV7-9 and TRBJ1-1 gives the full variable domain: DTGVSQNPRHKITKRGQNVTFRCDPISEHNRLYWYRQTLGQGPEFLTYFQNEAQLEKSRLLSDRFSAERPKGSFSTLEIQRTEQGDSAMYLCASSPKGVTEAFFGQGTRLTVV.

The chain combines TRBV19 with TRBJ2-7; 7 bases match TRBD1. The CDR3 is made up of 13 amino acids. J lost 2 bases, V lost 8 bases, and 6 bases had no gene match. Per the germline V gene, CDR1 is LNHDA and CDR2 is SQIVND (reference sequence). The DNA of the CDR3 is TGTGCCAGTTCCCCGGGACAGACCTACGAGCAGTACTTC. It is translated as CASSPGQTYEQYF.

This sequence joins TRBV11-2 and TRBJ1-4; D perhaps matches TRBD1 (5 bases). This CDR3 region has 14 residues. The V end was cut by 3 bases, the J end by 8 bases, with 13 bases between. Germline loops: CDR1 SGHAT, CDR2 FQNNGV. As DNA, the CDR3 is TGTGCCAGCAGCTTCGGGACGGCCGGCGAAAAACTGTTTTTT. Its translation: CASSFGTAGEKLFF.

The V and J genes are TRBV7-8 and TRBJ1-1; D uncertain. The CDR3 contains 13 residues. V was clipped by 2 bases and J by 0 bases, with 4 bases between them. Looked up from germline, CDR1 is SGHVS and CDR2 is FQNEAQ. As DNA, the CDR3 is TGTGCCAGCAGCTTAAGGATGAACACTGAAGCTTTCTTT. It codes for CASSLRMNTEAFF.

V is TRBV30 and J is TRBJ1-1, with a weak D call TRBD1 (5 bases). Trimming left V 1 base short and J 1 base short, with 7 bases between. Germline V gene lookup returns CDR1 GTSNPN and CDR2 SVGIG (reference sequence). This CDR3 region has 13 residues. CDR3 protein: CAWSAQGNTEAFF. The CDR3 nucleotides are TGTGCCTGGAGTGCCCAGGGGAACACTGAAGCTTTCTTT. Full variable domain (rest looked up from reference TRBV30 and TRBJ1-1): SQTIHQWPATLVQPVGSPLSLECTVEGTSNPNLYWYRQAAGRGLQLLFYSVGIGQISSEVPQNLSASRPQDRQFILSSKKLLLSDSGFYLCAWSAQGNTEAFFGQGTRLTVV.

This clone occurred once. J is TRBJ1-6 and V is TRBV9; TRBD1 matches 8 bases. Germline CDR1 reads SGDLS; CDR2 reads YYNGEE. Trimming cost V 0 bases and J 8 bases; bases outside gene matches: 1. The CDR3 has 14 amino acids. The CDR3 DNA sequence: TGTGCCAGCAGCGTAGAACAGGGGGATTCACCCCTCCACTTT. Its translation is CASSVEQGDSPLHF.

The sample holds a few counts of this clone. CDR3 nucleotides: TGTGCCATCAGCCGACAGGGGGCATGGGATAATTCACCCCTCCACTTT. Translating gives CAISRQGAWDNSPLHF. J is TRBJ1-6 and V is TRBV10-3; the match to TRBD1 covers 10 bases. Germline V lookup: CDR1 ENHRY, CDR2 SYGVKD. V shed 6 bases and J 5 bases; nucleotides not matched to a gene: 7. The CDR3 has 16 amino acids.

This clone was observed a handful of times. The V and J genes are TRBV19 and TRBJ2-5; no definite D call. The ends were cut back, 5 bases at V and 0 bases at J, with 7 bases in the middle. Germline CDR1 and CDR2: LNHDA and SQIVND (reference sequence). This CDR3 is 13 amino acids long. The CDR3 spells CASSHRDQETQYF. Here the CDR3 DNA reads TGTGCCAGTAGTCATAGGGACCAAGAGACCCAGTACTTC.